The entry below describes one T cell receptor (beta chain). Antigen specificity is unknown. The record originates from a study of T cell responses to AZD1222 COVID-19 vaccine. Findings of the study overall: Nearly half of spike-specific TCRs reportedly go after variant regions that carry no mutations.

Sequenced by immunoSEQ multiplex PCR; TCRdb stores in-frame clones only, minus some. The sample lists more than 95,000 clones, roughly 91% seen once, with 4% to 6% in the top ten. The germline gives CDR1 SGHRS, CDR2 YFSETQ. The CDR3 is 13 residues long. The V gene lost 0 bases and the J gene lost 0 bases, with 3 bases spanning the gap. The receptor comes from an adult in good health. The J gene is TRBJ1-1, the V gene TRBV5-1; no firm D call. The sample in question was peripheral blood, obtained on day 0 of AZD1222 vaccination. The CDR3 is CASSLAVNTEAFF. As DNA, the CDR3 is TGCGCCAGCAGCTTGGCAGTGAACACTGAAGCTTTCTTT. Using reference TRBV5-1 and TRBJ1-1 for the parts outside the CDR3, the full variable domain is KAGVTQTPRYLIKTRGQQVTLSCSPISGHRSVSWYQQTPGQGLQFLFEYFSETQRNKGNFPGRFSGRQFSNSRSEMNVSTLELGDSALYLCASSLAVNTEAFFGQGTRLTVV.